This T cell receptor (beta chain) emerged from a study of early T cells in non-severe SARS-CoV-2 infection. Study-level points and caveats: Matching results from VDJdb favored anti-spike CD8 responses, leaving private and CD4 specificities undetected.

This clonotype was detected ten times or more. The target antigen is unknown. TCRdb reprocessed the 5' RACE reads via MiXCR and lists one record per CDR3 protein. The profile covers roughly 66,000 distinct CDR3 sequences, with 9.1% appearing a single time and more than 2.5% taken by the ten largest. The specimen sequenced was whole blood. The receptor comes from an adult who was a healthcare worker with PCR-confirmed SARS-CoV-2 infection or an uninfected control (not recorded which).

The CDR3 spells CSATRPQDIAGGPKQTQYF. CDR3 DNA: TGCAGTGCTACGAGACCCCAAGACATAGCGGGAGGGCCAAAACAGACCCAGTACTTC. The V and J genes are TRBV20-1 and TRBJ2-5, with 11 bases that match TRBD2. CDR1 DFQATT and CDR2 SNEGSKA come from the germline V gene (reference sequence). The CDR3 consists of 19 residues. Trimming took 4 bases from V and 6 from J; bases not matched to a gene: 22.